Shown below are 18 T cell receptor beta chains from a single sample sequenced in a study of graft-versus-host responses after intestinal transplantation. The antigens of these receptors remain unknown. Generated by immunoSEQ multiplex PCR, the TCRdb table keeps only in-frame clones and is missing some. The sample has roughly 73,000 clones; around 86% are singletons. The sample in question was unstimulated CD8+ T cells sorted from spleen or lymph node cells, obtained before transplant. These receptors all come from a human donor who was the organ donor for an intestinal transplant.

The chain couples TRBV5-8 to TRBJ2-7, with 7 bases fitting TRBD2. J gave up 4 bases and V 7 bases, and 5 bases lay outside the gene matches. Germline V gene data show CDR1 as SGHTS and CDR2 as YDEGEE. This CDR3 is 12 amino acids long. CDR3 sequence reads: CASGWEGYEQYF. CDR3 bases: TGTGCCAGCGGTTGGGAGGGATACGAGCAGTACTTC.

The rearrangement joins TRBV7-9 to TRBJ2-2, with unresolved D. The germline V gene encodes CDR1 SEHNR and CDR2 FQNEAQ (reference sequence). Trimming took off 1 base at V and 0 bases at J, with 3 bases between the two ends. The CDR3 covers 14 residues. Here the CDR3 DNA reads TGTGCCAGCAGCTTAGATGCGAACACCGGGGAGCTGTTTTTT. Protein: CASSLDANTGELFF. The complete variable domain, with remaining parts taken from reference TRBV7-9 and TRBJ2-2, reads DTGVSQNPRHKITKRGQNVTFRCDPISEHNRLYWYRQTLGQGPEFLTYFQNEAQLEKSRLLSDRFSAERPKGSFSTLEIQRTEQGDSAMYLCASSLDANTGELFFGEGSRLTVL.

The chain uses TRBV5-6 and TRBJ2-2; TRBD1 matches at 8 bases. CDR3 length equals 19 residues. Trimming at V came to 2 bases and at J to 3 bases, leaving 15 bases not matched to a gene. Germline V lookup: CDR1 SGHDT, CDR2 YYEEEE. The CDR3 reads CASSLAGGVLFMDTGELFF. DNA of the CDR3: TGTGCCAGCAGCTTAGCAGGGGGCGTTTTGTTTATGGACACCGGGGAGCTGTTTTTT.

The chain is built from TRBV4-2 and TRBJ1-2, with a tentative D call TRBD1 (6 bases). The CDR3 is 15 residues long. Per the germline V gene, CDR1 is LGHNA and CDR2 is YNFKEQ. The germline V and J ends were trimmed by 2 bases and 7 bases, with 17 bases remaining between them. CDR3 sequence (DNA): TGTGCCAGCAGCCAAAACGGGGGCGACCTGGGTGGCTACACCTTC. Protein: CASSQNGGDLGGYTF.

The rearrangement joins TRBV5-6 to TRBJ1-1; the D gene is possibly TRBD1 (6 bases). V lost 4 bases to trimming and J lost 10 bases, with 17 bases between them. Germline loops: CDR1 SGHDT, CDR2 YYEEEE. The CDR3 has 13 residues. CDR3 in DNA: TGTGCCAGCAGCCCGGGACATGAGAGAGTAGCTTTCTTT. Encoded protein: CASSPGHERVAFF.

The chain uses TRBV7-6 and TRBJ2-7; TRBD2 matches at 7 bases. J gave up 0 bases and V 2 bases, and 4 bases lay outside the gene matches. CDR1 and CDR2 from the germline V gene are SGHVS and FNYEAQ. The CDR3 length is 15 residues. The CDR3 loop is CASSLRGVPSYEQYF. CDR3 bases: TGTGCCAGCAGCTTACGGGGGGTACCCTCCTACGAGCAGTACTTC.

The rearrangement links TRBV5-1 to TRBJ2-5, with D maybe TRBD2 (5 bases). The J call is doubtful: the DNA matches TRBJ2-7 better. CDR3 length: 16 amino acids. Looked up from germline, CDR1 is SGHRS and CDR2 is YFSETQ. The CDR3 loop reads CASSLFKHETGYEQYF. The CDR3 DNA sequence: TGCGCCAGCAGCTTGTTTAAGCATGAGACGGGGTACGAGCAGTACTTC.

The chain employs TRBV27 and TRBJ1-1; D is possibly TRBD1 (6 bases). The CDR3 has 13 amino acids. Trimming shortened V by 11 bases and J by 2 bases, and 15 bases separated the two germline ends. The germline CDR1 and CDR2 sequences are MNHEY and SMNVEV (reference sequence). The CDR3 region has the DNA TGTGCCTGCGGCAGGGGACTCAACACTGAAGCTTTCTTT. Translating it yields CACGRGLNTEAFF.

The chain employs TRBV14 and TRBJ2-7; D is undetermined. CDR1 and CDR2 (germline): SGHDN, FVKESK. The V and J ends lost 4 bases and 5 bases respectively, with 12 bases between them. The CDR3 runs to 13 residues. The CDR3 nucleotides are TGTGCCAGCAGCCGCGAGTACGATAACGAGCAGTACTTC. Its protein product is CASSREYDNEQYF.

This sequence joins TRBV21-1 and TRBJ2-3; the D call of TRBD1 is as the table states it, not checked on the DNA. TRBV21-1 is a pseudogene segment. CDR3 length: 15 residues. This CDR3 is CASIPLDRTTDTQYF. In DNA, the CDR3 is TGTGCCAGCATCCCATTGGACAGGACCACAGATACGCAGTATTTT.

This clone came up once. This sequence joins TRBV4-1 and TRBJ1-5, with D uncertain. The length of the CDR3 is 15 residues. Germline values: CDR1 MGHRA, CDR2 YSYEKL. Trimming took 0 bases from V and 4 from J, leaving 10 bases between them. The CDR3 reads CASSQDEAPNQPQHF. In DNA, the CDR3 is TGCGCCAGCAGCCAAGATGAGGCACCGAATCAGCCCCAGCATTTT.

This sequence joins TRBV28 and TRBJ1-1; D is perhaps TRBD1 (5 bases). Germline V lookup: CDR1 MDHEN, CDR2 SYDVKM. The CDR3 runs 13 residues. Trimming left V 0 bases short and J 3 bases short, with 5 bases between. CDR3 region: CASSLWGDTEAFF. For the CDR3, the DNA is TGTGCCAGCAGTTTATGGGGGGACACTGAAGCTTTCTTT.

The gene calls are TRBV7-9 and TRBJ1-1; unclear D gene. Deletions cut 1 base from V and 14 bases from J, with 14 bases between. Looked up from germline, CDR1 is SEHNR and CDR2 is FQNEAQ (reference sequence). The length of the CDR3 is 12 residues. CDR3 residues: CASSLENGADFF. CDR3 sequence (DNA): TGTGCCAGCAGCTTAGAAAACGGCGCGGACTTCTTT.

The rearrangement links TRBV5-6 to TRBJ2-7, with TRBD2 matching over 7 bases. The trim removed 0 bases at V and 4 bases at J, leaving 7 bases unmatched. Germline CDR1 SGHDT, CDR2 YYEEEE. This CDR3 spans 15 amino acids. CDR3 DNA: TGTGCCAGCAGCTTGGGGTCAGTCGGGGGGTACGAGCAGTACTTC. Encoded protein: CASSLGSVGGYEQYF.

V usage is TRBV27 and J usage is TRBJ2-7; possibly TRBD2 for D (5 bases). Trimming took 4 bases from V and 2 from J, leaving 9 bases between them. Germline V gene lookup returns CDR1 MNHEY and CDR2 SMNVEV (reference sequence). The CDR3 sequence is 13 residues long. The CDR3 region is CASSYKAAYEQYF. CDR3 nucleotide sequence: TGTGCCAGCAGTTATAAAGCGGCCTACGAGCAGTACTTC.

V is TRBV7-6 and J is TRBJ2-5; 8 bases are a match to TRBD1. Germline loops: CDR1 SGHVS, CDR2 FNYEAQ. This CDR3 has 15 residues. V lost 7 bases, J lost 2 bases, and 9 bases stayed unmatched. The CDR3 protein is CASNDRGGWQETQYF. CDR3 nucleotide sequence: TGTGCCAGCAACGACAGGGGCGGGTGGCAAGAGACCCAGTACTTC. Combining the CDR3 with reference TRBV7-6 and TRBJ2-5 gives the whole variable domain GAGVSQSPRYKVTKRGQDVALRCDPISGHVSLYWYRQALGQGPEFLTYFNYEAQQDKSGLPNDRFSAERPEGSISTLTIQRTEQRDSAMYRCASNDRGGWQETQYFGPGTRLLVL.

V usage is TRBV5-1 and J usage is TRBJ1-1; possible D gene TRBD1, 6 bases. The germline V and J ends were trimmed by 1 base and 5 bases, with 12 bases remaining between them. The CDR3 is 14 amino acids. Germline V gene lookup returns CDR1 SGHRS and CDR2 YFSETQ. CDR3 nucleotides: TGCGCCAGCAGCTTGCGGGGGGCCCGTACTGAAGCTTTCTTT. It encodes CASSLRGARTEAFF.

The V and J genes are TRBV5-1 and TRBJ2-2; maybe TRBD1 (6 bases). Trimming left V 0 bases short and J 1 base short, with 10 bases between. There are 16 residues in the CDR3. CDR1 is SGHRS and CDR2 is YFSETQ in the germline V gene. The CDR3 loop is CASSLVGGRNTGELFF. DNA for the CDR3: TGCGCCAGCAGCTTGGTTGGGGGCCGGAACACCGGGGAGCTGTTTTTT.